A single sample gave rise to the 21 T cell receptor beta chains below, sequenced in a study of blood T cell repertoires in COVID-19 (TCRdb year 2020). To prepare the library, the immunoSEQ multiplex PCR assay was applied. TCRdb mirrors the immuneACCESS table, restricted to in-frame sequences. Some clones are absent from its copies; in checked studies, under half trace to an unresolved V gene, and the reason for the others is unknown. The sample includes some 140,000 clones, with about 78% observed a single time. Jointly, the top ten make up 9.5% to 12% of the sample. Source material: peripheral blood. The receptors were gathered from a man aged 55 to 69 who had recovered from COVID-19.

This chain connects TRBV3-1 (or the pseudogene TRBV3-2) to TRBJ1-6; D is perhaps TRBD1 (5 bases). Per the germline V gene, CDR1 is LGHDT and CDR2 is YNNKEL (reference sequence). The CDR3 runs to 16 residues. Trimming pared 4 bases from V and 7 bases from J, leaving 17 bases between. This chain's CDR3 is CASSPQLGGKNSPLHF. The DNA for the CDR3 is TGTGCCAGCAGCCCACAATTGGGGGGGAAGAATTCACCCCTCCACTTT.

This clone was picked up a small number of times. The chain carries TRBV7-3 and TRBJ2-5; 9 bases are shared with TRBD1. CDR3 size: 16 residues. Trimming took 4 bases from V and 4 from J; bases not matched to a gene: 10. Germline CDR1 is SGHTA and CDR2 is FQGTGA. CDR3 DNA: TGTGCCAGCAGCTCTGGACCGGGACAGGGAACAGAGACCCAGTACTTC. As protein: CASSSGPGQGTETQYF.

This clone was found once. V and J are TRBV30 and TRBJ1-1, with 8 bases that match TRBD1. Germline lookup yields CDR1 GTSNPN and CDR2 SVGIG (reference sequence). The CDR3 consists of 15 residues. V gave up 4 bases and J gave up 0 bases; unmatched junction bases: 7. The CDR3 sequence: CAWTLTGAMNTEAFF. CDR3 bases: TGTGCCTGGACCTTGACAGGGGCCATGAACACTGAAGCTTTCTTT.

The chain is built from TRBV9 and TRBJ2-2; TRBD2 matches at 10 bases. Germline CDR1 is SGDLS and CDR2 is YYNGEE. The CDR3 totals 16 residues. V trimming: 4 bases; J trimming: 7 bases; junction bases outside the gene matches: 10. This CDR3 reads CASSLNLAGAGGELFF. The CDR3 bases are TGTGCCAGCAGCCTGAACCTAGCGGGAGCCGGCGGGGAGCTGTTTTTT.

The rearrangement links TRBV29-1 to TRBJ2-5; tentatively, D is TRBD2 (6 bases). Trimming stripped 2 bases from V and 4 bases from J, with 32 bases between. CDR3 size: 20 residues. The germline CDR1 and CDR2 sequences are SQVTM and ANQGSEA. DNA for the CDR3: TGCAGCGTTGAAAGGAGCCCGCCCCCATCTTTCCGCGGGGTTCGAGAGACCCAGTACTTC. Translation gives CSVERSPPPSFRGVRETQYF.

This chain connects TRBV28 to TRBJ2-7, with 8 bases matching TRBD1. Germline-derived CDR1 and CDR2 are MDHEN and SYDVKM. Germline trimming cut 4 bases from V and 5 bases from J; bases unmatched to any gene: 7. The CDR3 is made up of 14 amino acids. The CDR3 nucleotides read TGTGCCAGCAGTTCAGGGGGCGCTAAGGACGAGCAGTACTTC. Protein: CASSSGGAKDEQYF.

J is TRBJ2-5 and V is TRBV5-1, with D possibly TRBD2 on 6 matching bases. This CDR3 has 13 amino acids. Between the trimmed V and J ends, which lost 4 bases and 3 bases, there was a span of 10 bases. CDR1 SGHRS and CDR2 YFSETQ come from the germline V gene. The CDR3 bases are TGCGCCAGCAGCGGCTCTAGCGAAGAGACCCAGTACTTC. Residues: CASSGSSEETQYF.

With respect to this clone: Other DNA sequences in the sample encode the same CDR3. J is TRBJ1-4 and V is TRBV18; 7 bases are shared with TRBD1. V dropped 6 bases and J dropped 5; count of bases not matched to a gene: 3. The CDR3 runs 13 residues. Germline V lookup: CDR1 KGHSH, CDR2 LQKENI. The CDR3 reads CASSPDRNEKLFF. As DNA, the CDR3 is TGTGCCAGCTCCCCGGACAGGAATGAAAAACTGTTTTTT.

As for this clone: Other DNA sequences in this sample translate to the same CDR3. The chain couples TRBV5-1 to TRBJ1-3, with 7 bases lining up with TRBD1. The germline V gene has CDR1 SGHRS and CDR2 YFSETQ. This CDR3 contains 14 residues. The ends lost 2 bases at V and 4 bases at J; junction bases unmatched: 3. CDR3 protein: CASSLQGTGNTIYF. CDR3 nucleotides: TGCGCCAGCAGCTTACAGGGGACAGGAAACACCATATATTTT. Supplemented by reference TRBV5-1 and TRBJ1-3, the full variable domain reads KAGVTQTPRYLIKTRGQQVTLSCSPISGHRSVSWYQQTPGQGLQFLFEYFSETQRNKGNFPGRFSGRQFSNSRSEMNVSTLELGDSALYLCASSLQGTGNTIYFGEGSWLTVV.

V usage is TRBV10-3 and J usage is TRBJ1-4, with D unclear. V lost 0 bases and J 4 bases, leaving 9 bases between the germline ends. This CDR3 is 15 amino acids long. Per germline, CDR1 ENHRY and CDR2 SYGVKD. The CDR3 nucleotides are TGTGCCATCAGTGAGTCTGGAGGGCGTAATGAAAAACTGTTTTTT. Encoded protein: CAISESGGRNEKLFF.

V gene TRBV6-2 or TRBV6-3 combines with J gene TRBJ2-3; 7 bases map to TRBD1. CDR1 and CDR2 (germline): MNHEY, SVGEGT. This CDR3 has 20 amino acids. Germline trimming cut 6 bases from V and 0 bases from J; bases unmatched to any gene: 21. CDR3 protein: CASSTIIPGQTDYSTDTQYF. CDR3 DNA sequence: TGTGCCAGCAGCACTATTATCCCGGGACAGACCGATTATAGCACAGATACGCAGTATTTT.

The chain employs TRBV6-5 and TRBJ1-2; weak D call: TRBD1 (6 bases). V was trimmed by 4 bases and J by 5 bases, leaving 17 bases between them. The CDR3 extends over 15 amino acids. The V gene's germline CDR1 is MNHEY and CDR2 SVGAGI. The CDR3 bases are TGTGCCAGCAGTTTCGTTAGGGCAGGGGTTTATGGCTACACCTTC. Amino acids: CASSFVRAGVYGYTF.

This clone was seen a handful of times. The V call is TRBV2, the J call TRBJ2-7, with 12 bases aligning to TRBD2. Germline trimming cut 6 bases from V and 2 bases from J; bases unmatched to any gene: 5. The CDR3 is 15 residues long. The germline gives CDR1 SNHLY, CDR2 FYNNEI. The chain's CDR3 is CASRGTSGGTYEQYF. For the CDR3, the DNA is TGTGCCAGCAGAGGCACTAGCGGGGGGACCTACGAGCAGTACTTC.

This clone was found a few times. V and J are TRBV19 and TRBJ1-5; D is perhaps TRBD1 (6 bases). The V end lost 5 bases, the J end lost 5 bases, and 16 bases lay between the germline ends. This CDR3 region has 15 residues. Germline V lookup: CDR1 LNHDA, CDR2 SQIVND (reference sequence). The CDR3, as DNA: TGTGCCAGTAGTGCCCAGGGGATTGGCGATCAGCCCCAGCATTTT. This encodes CASSAQGIGDQPQHF.

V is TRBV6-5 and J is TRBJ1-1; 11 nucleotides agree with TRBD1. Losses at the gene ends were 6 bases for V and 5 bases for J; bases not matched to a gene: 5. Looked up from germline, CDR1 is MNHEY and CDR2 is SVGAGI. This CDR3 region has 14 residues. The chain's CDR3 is CASSQDRGLTEAFF. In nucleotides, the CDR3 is TGTGCCAGCAGCCAGGACAGGGGGCTAACTGAAGCTTTCTTT.

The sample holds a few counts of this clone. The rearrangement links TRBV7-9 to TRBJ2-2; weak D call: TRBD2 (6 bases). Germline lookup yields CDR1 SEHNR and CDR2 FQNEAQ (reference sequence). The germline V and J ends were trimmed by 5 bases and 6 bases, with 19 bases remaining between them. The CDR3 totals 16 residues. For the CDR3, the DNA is TGTGCCAGCAGCCCGACCCCCCCTCCTAGCGCCGGGGAGCTGTTTTTT. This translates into CASSPTPPPSAGELFF.

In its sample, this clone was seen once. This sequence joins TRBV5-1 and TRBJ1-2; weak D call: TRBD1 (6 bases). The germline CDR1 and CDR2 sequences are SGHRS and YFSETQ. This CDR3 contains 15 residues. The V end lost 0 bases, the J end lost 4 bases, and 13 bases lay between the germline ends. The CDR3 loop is CASSLGSQGSYGYTF. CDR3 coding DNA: TGCGCCAGCAGCTTGGGTAGTCAGGGGAGCTATGGCTACACCTTC.

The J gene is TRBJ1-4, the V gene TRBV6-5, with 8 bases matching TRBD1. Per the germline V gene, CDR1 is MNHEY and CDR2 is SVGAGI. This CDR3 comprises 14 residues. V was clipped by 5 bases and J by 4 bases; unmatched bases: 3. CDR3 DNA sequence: TGTGCCAGCAGTCGCGACAGGGGTAATGAAAAACTGTTTTTT. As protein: CASSRDRGNEKLFF.

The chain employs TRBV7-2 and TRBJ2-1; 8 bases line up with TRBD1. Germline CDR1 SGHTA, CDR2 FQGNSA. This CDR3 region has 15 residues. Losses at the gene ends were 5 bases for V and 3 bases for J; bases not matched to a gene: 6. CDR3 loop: CASSRGQGHYNEQFF. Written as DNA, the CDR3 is TGTGCCAGCAGCCGTGGACAGGGCCACTACAATGAGCAGTTCTTC.

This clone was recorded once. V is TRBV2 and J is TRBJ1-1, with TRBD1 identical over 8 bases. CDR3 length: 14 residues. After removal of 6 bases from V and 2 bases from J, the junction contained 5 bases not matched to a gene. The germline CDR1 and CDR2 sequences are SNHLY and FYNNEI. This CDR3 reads CASSAGQGNTEAFF. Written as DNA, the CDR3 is TGTGCCAGCAGCGCCGGACAGGGTAACACTGAAGCTTTCTTT.

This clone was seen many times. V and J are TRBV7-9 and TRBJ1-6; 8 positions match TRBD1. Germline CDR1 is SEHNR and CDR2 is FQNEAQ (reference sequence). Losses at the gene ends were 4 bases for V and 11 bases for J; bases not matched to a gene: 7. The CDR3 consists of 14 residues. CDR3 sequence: CASSYEGTGAPLHF. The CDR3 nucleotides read TGTGCCAGCAGCTATGAAGGGACAGGAGCACCCCTCCACTTT.